The next 11 T cell receptor beta chains were all read from a single sample in a study of OX40 agonist ivuxolimab in advanced cancers. Sequencing used immunoSEQ multiplex PCR; TCRdb keeps in-frame clones, though not all of them. Here the sample spans roughly 77,000 clones, 92% being singletons. Source: CD4+ or CD8+ T cells sorted from blood, taken in a trial of the OX40 agonist ivuxolimab. These receptors all stem from an adult with an advanced solid tumor such as melanoma, head and neck, liver or kidney cancer.

V usage is TRBV19 and J usage is TRBJ1-1, with D possibly matching TRBD1 (5 bases). This CDR3 is 14 amino acids long. V was pared by 4 bases and J by 4 bases, with 13 bases between. The germline CDR1 and CDR2 sequences are LNHDA and SQIVND (reference sequence). The CDR3 bases are TGTGCCAGTAGTAACCTGGGGGGGGGCACTGAAGCTTTCTTT. It translates to CASSNLGGGTEAFF.

The genes are TRBV19 and TRBJ2-4; 8 nucleotides match TRBD1. Germline V gene data show CDR1 as LNHDA and CDR2 as SQIVND (reference sequence). The CDR3 has 13 residues. The J segment lost 2 bases and the V segment lost 9 bases, leaving 3 bases of the junction unmatched. The CDR3 region has the DNA TGTGCCAGCCGGGACAGGCCCAAAAACATTCAGTACTTC. Amino acid sequence: CASRDRPKNIQYF. The whole variable domain, remainder taken from reference TRBV19 and TRBJ2-4, is DGGITQSPKYLFRKEGQNVTLSCEQNLNHDAMYWYRQDPGQGLRLIYYSQIVNDFQKGDIAEGYSVSREKKESFPLTVTSAQKNPTAFYLCASRDRPKNIQYFGAGTRLSVL.

V gene TRBV5-1 combines with J gene TRBJ1-1, with 8 bases identical to TRBD1. The germline V gene has CDR1 SGHRS and CDR2 YFSETQ. The V gene end was trimmed by 4 bases and the J gene end by 3 bases; junction bases not matched to a gene: 2. CDR3 length: 13 residues. The CDR3 coding sequence is TGCGCCAGCAGCCCGACAGGGGACACTGAAGCTTTCTTT. This sequence encodes CASSPTGDTEAFF.

This clone has just one count. This rearrangement joins TRBV7-2 to TRBJ2-3, with 9 bases lining up with TRBD2. Looked up from germline, CDR1 is SGHTA and CDR2 is FQGNSA. This CDR3 is 15 amino acids long. Germline trimming cut 4 bases from V and 4 bases from J; bases unmatched to any gene: 6. The CDR3 loop is CASSSSAGGPDTQYF. In nucleotides, the CDR3 is TGTGCCAGCAGCTCCTCGGCGGGAGGGCCAGATACGCAGTATTTT.

This clone has just a few counts. The chain combines TRBV6-1 with TRBJ2-7; D possibly corresponds to TRBD1 (6 bases). CDR1 is MNHNS and CDR2 is SASEGT in the germline V gene. The CDR3 consists of 14 residues. V was pared by 6 bases and J by 5 bases, with 17 bases between. As DNA, the CDR3 is TGTGCCAGCAGAACGGACAGTCAGGTCGACGAGCAGTACTTC. Translated: CASRTDSQVDEQYF.

J is TRBJ1-5 and V is TRBV28; D unclear. Per germline, CDR1 MDHEN and CDR2 SYDVKM. V was cut by 8 bases and J by 2 bases, with 16 bases left in between. The CDR3 is made up of 15 amino acids. The CDR3 here is CASHNLGFGNQPQHF. The CDR3 coding sequence is TGTGCCAGCCACAACCTGGGGTTTGGCAATCAGCCCCAGCATTTT.

This chain links TRBV2 with TRBJ2-2; D might be TRBD1 (5 bases). Trimming removed 3 bases at V and 3 bases at J, with 8 bases between. Per germline, CDR1 SNHLY and CDR2 FYNNEI. This CDR3 is built from 14 residues. CDR3 in amino acids: CASSDKGYTGELFF. CDR3 in DNA: TGTGCCAGCAGTGATAAGGGGTACACCGGGGAGCTGTTTTTT.

The rearrangement uses TRBV4-2 and TRBJ1-2; TRBD1 aligns across 7 bases. The CDR3 consists of 13 residues. The trim removed 4 bases at V and 3 bases at J, leaving 2 bases unmatched. Germline lookup yields CDR1 LGHNA and CDR2 YNFKEQ. This CDR3 reads CASSLGQDYGYTF. The CDR3 DNA is TGTGCCAGCAGCCTCGGACAGGACTATGGCTACACCTTC.

This clone has just one count. The rearrangement links TRBV5-1 to TRBJ1-1; D gene ambiguous. The CDR3 runs to 15 residues. Trimming pared 0 bases from V and 2 bases from J, leaving 11 bases between. Germline-derived CDR1 and CDR2 are SGHRS and YFSETQ. Here the CDR3 reads CASSLGPRSNTEAFF. Written as DNA, the CDR3 is TGCGCCAGCAGCTTGGGACCGCGTTCAAACACTGAAGCTTTCTTT. The entire variable domain, with the rest obtained from reference TRBV5-1 and TRBJ1-1, is as follows: KAGVTQTPRYLIKTRGQQVTLSCSPISGHRSVSWYQQTPGQGLQFLFEYFSETQRNKGNFPGRFSGRQFSNSRSEMNVSTLELGDSALYLCASSLGPRSNTEAFFGQGTRLTVV.

In this sample, this clone turned up once. The J gene is TRBJ2-7, the V gene TRBV30, with 8 bases fitting TRBD1. This CDR3 has 13 residues. Germline assignment: CDR1 GTSNPN and CDR2 SVGIG (reference sequence). V shed 2 bases and J 7 bases; nucleotides not matched to a gene: 7. The CDR3 region has the DNA TGTGCCTGGAGTCGGCAGGGGGCGAGGGAGCAGTACTTC. Residues: CAWSRQGAREQYF.

This clone appeared a single time. The chain joins TRBV7-8 to TRBJ2-1, with 14 bases fitting TRBD2. J lost 9 bases, V lost 3 bases, and 7 bases had no gene match. Germline lookup yields CDR1 SGHVS and CDR2 FQNEAQ. This CDR3 has 16 residues. The CDR3 sequence is CASSLPGLAGAGEQFF. The CDR3 DNA reads as TGTGCCAGCAGCTTGCCGGGACTAGCGGGAGCCGGTGAGCAGTTCTTC.